One and the same sample provided the 29 T cell receptor beta chains below, sequenced in a study of T cells expressing NK-cell markers. TCRdb re-called the 5' RACE reads and catalogs CDR3 proteins one per entry, DNA excluded. Reported are roughly 150,000 distinct CDR3 sequences; the ten largest clones contain 18%. Sequencing used blood T cells: a sorted CD56 or NKG2C T cell subset, CD4+ or CD8+ T cells, or bulk PBMC T cells (not recorded which). These receptors originate from a woman between 18 and 69 years old in good health.

The genes are TRBV12-3 or TRBV12-4 and TRBJ2-4; TCRdb's D call of TRBD1 is untestable without DNA. This CDR3 has 14 residues. The CDR3 reads CASTAGGMRNIQYF.

V gene TRBV5-1 combines with J gene TRBJ2-1. The CDR3 is 13 amino acids. Germline values: CDR1 SGHRS, CDR2 YFSETQ. CDR3 amino acids: CASSLEGHNEQFF.

This sequence joins TRBV4-1 and TRBJ2-3; TCRdb reports TRBD1, a call that lacks DNA to check it against. CDR1 and CDR2 (germline): MGHRA, YSYEKL. The CDR3 is 14 amino acids. CDR3 sequence reads: CASSQVSRGDTQYF.

The V gene is TRBV5-1, the J gene TRBJ1-6; with no DNA, the TCRdb D assignment of TRBD1 cannot be verified. The germline V gene encodes CDR1 SGHRS and CDR2 YFSETQ. The CDR3 totals 14 residues. The CDR3 region is CASSTPGSNSPLHF. Variable domain in full (rest from reference TRBV5-1 and TRBJ1-6): KAGVTQTPRYLIKTRGQQVTLSCSPISGHRSVSWYQQTPGQGLQFLFEYFSETQRNKGNFPGRFSGRQFSNSRSEMNVSTLELGDSALYLCASSTPGSNSPLHFGNGTRLTVT.

The chain uses TRBV18 and TRBJ1-1. Germline loops: CDR1 KGHSH, CDR2 LQKENI. This CDR3 has 14 amino acids. The CDR3 loop is CASSVTAGNTEAFF.

The chain couples TRBV6-1 to TRBJ1-5; TCRdb's assignment of TRBD1 cannot be checked, as there is no DNA. This CDR3 region has 15 residues. Germline V gene sequence: CDR1 MNHNS, CDR2 SASEGT. The chain's CDR3 is CASTRVGTPYQPQHF.

The CDR3 loop is CASSQDPGGGVAGELFF. The genes are TRBV3-1 and TRBJ2-2; TCRdb's D call of TRBD2 is untestable without DNA. Germline-derived CDR1 and CDR2 are LGHDT and YNNKEL (reference sequence). The CDR3 covers 17 residues.

The chain recombines TRBV12-3 or TRBV12-4 with TRBJ1-1; with no DNA, the TCRdb D assignment of TRBD1 cannot be verified. The CDR3 consists of 15 residues. CDR3 sequence: CASSQGQTAHTEAFF.

V and J are TRBV5-1 and TRBJ2-7; no DNA is available, so the TRBD1 call from TCRdb remains unchecked. CDR1 is SGHRS and CDR2 is YFSETQ in the germline V gene. CDR3 size: 14 residues. The CDR3 spells CASSLLAGSYEQYF.

The chain joins TRBV7-9 to TRBJ1-1; absent DNA, TCRdb's TRBD1 call cannot be checked. The CDR3 has 13 amino acids. Germline V gene data show CDR1 as SEHNR and CDR2 as FQNEAQ (reference sequence). The CDR3 is CASSQEGGAEAFF. The whole variable domain, remainder taken from reference TRBV7-9 and TRBJ1-1, is DTGVSQNPRHKITKRGQNVTFRCDPISEHNRLYWYRQTLGQGPEFLTYFQNEAQLEKSRLLSDRFSAERPKGSFSTLEIQRTEQGDSAMYLCASSQEGGAEAFFGQGTRLTVV.

V is TRBV12-3 or TRBV12-4 and J is TRBJ1-4. This CDR3 comprises 15 residues. This CDR3 is CASSLMGGGNEKLFF.

The chain uses TRBV6-5 and TRBJ2-3; TCRdb selects TRBD2, and the lack of DNA leaves this call unchecked. Germline V gene sequence: CDR1 MNHEY, CDR2 SVGAGI. This CDR3 has 17 amino acids. CDR3 region: CASSYYRDSGSTDTQYF.

The V gene is TRBV19, the J gene TRBJ1-2; the D gene TCRdb calls, TRBD1, cannot be checked with no DNA. The CDR3 length is 13 residues. CDR1 LNHDA and CDR2 SQIVND come from the germline V gene (reference sequence). CDR3: CASSQGQTEGYTF.

The CDR3 loop reads CASSLQGSNYGYTF. The chain uses TRBV7-2 and TRBJ1-2; the D gene TCRdb calls, TRBD1, cannot be checked with no DNA. CDR3 length: 14 residues. Germline V CDR1 and CDR2: SGHTA, FQGNSA.

This chain uses TRBV5-6 with TRBJ1-2; TCRdb indicates TRBD1, and absent DNA this call remains unverified. The CDR3 covers 12 residues. The germline V gene encodes CDR1 SGHDT and CDR2 YYEEEE. The CDR3 sequence: CASRGGDYGYTF.

The CDR3 region is CASSPKTGTGPYEQYF. The chain is built from TRBV12-3 or TRBV12-4 and TRBJ2-7; the TCRdb D gene call, TRBD1, has no DNA to confirm it. This CDR3 comprises 16 residues.

The V call is TRBV29-1, the J call TRBJ1-2; there is no DNA to check the TCRdb D call of TRBD1. CDR1 is SQVTM, CDR2 ANQGSEA, per germline. CDR3 size: 14 residues. This chain's CDR3 is CSVDIVGQSYGYTF.

The V call is TRBV4-1, the J call TRBJ2-3; TCRdb reports TRBD1, a call that lacks DNA to check it against. The CDR3 has 16 residues. Germline V gives CDR1 MGHRA, CDR2 YSYEKL. CDR3 loop: CASSQTGTGSTDTQYF.

The chain couples TRBV20-1 to TRBJ1-5. The CDR3 extends over 13 amino acids. From germline, CDR1 is DFQATT and CDR2 SNEGSKA (reference sequence). This chain's CDR3 is CSAIDGSNQPQHF.

V gene TRBV30 combines with J gene TRBJ2-5. The germline CDR1 and CDR2 sequences are GTSNPN and SVGIG (reference sequence). The CDR3 is 15 residues long. The CDR3 here is CAWSVQFSLQETQYF.

This rearrangement joins TRBV20-1 to TRBJ2-7. Germline V lookup: CDR1 DFQATT, CDR2 SNEGSKA (reference sequence). The CDR3 runs to 12 residues. CDR3 region: CSARVGIYEQYF.

The rearrangement links TRBV4-1 to TRBJ2-7; TCRdb reports TRBD2, a call that lacks DNA to check it against. CDR1 MGHRA and CDR2 YSYEKL come from the germline V gene. The CDR3 sequence is 15 residues long. This chain's CDR3 is CASSRSGAITYEQYF.

V gene TRBV7-2 combines with J gene TRBJ2-1; without DNA, the TCRdb call of TRBD1 cannot be checked. The length of the CDR3 is 12 residues. CDR1 and CDR2 (germline): SGHTA, FQGNSA. The CDR3 region is CASRTAYNEQFF.

The chain uses TRBV3-1 and TRBJ2-2; with no DNA, the TCRdb D assignment of TRBD2 cannot be verified. The germline CDR1 and CDR2 sequences are LGHDT and YNNKEL (reference sequence). The CDR3 covers 15 residues. CDR3: CATSLPGLNTGELFF.

This chain links TRBV20-1 with TRBJ2-1; TCRdb proposes TRBD1, but this gene call is untestable without DNA. CDR3 length: 14 amino acids. The germline CDR1 and CDR2 sequences are DFQATT and SNEGSKA (reference sequence). The CDR3 here is CSALTGGSYNEQFF.

This CDR3 reads CASSLGPVGYTF. This chain uses TRBV7-9 with TRBJ1-2. Germline loops: CDR1 SEHNR, CDR2 FQNEAQ (reference sequence). There are 12 residues in the CDR3.

This chain joins TRBV20-1 and TRBJ2-3; as DNA is missing, the TRBD2 call by TCRdb cannot be tested. The germline CDR1 and CDR2 sequences are DFQATT and SNEGSKA (reference sequence). The CDR3 consists of 17 residues. The CDR3 is CSAPSPTSGVKRDTQYF.

The rearrangement links TRBV6-1 to TRBJ1-2. Germline-derived CDR1 and CDR2 are MNHNS and SASEGT. This CDR3 contains 14 residues. The CDR3 sequence: CASRREGVNYGYTF.

Here the CDR3 reads CSARAPRVGANVLTF. V and J are TRBV20-1 and TRBJ2-6. Germline CDR1 and CDR2: DFQATT and SNEGSKA (reference sequence). The CDR3 runs to 15 residues.